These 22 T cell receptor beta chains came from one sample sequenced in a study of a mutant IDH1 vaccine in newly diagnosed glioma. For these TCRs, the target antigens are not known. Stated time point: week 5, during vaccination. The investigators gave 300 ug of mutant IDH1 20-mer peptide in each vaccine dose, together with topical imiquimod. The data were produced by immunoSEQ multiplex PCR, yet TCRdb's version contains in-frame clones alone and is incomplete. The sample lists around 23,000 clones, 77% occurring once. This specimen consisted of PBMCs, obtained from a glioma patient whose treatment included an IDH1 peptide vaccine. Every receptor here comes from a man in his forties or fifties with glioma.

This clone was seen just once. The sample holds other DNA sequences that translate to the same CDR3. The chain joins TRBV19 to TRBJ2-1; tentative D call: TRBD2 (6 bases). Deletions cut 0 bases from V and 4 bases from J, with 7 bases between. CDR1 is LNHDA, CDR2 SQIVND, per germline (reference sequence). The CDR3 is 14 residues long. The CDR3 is CASSIERGYNEQFF. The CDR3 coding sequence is TGTGCCAGTAGTATAGAGCGGGGATACAATGAGCAGTTCTTC.

CDR3 loop: CASSEIDTQYF. CDR3 nucleotide sequence: TGCGCCAGCAGTGAAATAGATACGCAGTATTTT. The chain links TRBV10-1 to TRBJ2-3; no firm D call. V lost 3 bases and J 5 bases, leaving 3 bases between the germline ends. Germline CDR1 reads WNHNN; CDR2 reads SYGVQD (reference sequence). This CDR3 is built from 11 residues.

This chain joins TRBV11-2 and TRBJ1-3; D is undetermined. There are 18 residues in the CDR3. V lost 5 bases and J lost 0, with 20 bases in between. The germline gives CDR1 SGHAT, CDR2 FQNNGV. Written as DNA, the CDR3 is TGTGCCAGCAGCCTGACATTAAGACGCACCAGCTCTGGAAACACCATATATTTT. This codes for CASSLTLRRTSSGNTIYF.

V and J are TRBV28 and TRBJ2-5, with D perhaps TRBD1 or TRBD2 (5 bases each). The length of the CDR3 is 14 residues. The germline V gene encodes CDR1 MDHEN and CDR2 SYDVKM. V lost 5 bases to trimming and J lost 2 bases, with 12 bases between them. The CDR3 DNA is TGTGCCAGCAGTGATACCGGGGCTCAAGAGACCCAGTACTTC. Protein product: CASSDTGAQETQYF.

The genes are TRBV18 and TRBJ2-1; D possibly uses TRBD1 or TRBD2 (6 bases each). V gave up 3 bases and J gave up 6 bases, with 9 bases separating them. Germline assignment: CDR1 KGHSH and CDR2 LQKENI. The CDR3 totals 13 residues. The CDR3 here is CASSPEGGNEQFF. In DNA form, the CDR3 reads TGTGCCAGCTCACCCGAGGGGGGCAATGAGCAGTTCTTC.

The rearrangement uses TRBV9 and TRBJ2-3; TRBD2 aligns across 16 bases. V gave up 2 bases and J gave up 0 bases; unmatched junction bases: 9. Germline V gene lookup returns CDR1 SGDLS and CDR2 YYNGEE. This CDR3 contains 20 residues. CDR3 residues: CASSVGLAGGPFVSTDTQYF. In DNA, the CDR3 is TGTGCCAGCAGCGTGGGACTAGCGGGAGGGCCGTTTGTGAGCACAGATACGCAGTATTTT. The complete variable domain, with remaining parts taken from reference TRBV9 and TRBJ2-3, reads DSGVTQTPKHLITATGQRVTLRCSPRSGDLSVYWYQQSLDQGLQFLIQYYNGEERAKGNILERFSAQQFPDLHSELNLSSLELGDSALYFCASSVGLAGGPFVSTDTQYFGPGTRLTVL.

The CDR3 DNA sequence: TGTGCCAGCAGCTTCGGACGGCGGAACACTGAAGCTTTCTTT. Its protein is CASSFGRRNTEAFF. This chain joins TRBV7-8 and TRBJ1-1; D gene uncertain. Trimming removed 3 bases from V and 1 base from J, with 9 bases in between. In germline, CDR1 is SGHVS, CDR2 FQNEAQ. CDR3 length: 14 residues.

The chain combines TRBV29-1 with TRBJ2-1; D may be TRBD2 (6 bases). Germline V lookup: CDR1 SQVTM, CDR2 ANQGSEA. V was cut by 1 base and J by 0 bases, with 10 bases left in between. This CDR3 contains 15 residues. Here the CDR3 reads CSVEGGGVSYNEQFF. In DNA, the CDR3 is TGCAGCGTTGAAGGAGGCGGGGTCTCCTACAATGAGCAGTTCTTC.

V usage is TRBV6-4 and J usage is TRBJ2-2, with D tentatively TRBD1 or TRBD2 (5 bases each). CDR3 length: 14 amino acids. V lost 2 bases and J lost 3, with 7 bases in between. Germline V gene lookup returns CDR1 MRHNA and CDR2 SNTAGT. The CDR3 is CASSDGDHTGELFF. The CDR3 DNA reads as TGTGCCAGCAGTGACGGGGACCACACCGGGGAGCTGTTTTTT.

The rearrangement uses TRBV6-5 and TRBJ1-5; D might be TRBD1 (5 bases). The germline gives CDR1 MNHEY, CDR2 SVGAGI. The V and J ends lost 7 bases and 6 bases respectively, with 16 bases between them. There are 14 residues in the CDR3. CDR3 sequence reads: CASTSGQGGQPQHF. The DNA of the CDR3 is TGTGCCAGCACCTCGGGGCAGGGCGGTCAGCCCCAGCATTTT.

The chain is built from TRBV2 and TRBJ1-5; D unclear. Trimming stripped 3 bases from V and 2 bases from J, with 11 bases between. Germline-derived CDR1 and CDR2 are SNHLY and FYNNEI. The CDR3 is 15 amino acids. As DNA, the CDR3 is TGTGCCAGCAGTGAGATTGGACTTGGCAATCAGCCCCAGCATTTT. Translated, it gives CASSEIGLGNQPQHF.

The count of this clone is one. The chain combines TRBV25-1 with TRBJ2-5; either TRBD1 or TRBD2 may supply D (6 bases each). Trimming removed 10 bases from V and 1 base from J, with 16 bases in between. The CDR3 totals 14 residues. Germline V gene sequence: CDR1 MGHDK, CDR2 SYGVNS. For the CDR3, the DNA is TGTGCCAAAAACAGGGTGGAGGGCCAAGAGACCCAGTACTTC. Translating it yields CAKNRVEGQETQYF. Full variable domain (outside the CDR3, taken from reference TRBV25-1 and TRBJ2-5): EADIYQTPRYLVIGTGKKITLECSQTMGHDKMYWYQQDPGMELHLIHYSYGVNSTEKGDLSSESTVSRIRTEHFPLTLESARPSHTSQYLCAKNRVEGQETQYFGPGTRLLVL.

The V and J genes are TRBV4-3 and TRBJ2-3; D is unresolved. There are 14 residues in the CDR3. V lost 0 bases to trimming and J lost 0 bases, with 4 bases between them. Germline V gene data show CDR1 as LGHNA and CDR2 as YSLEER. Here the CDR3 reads CASSQDVSTDTQYF. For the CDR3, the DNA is TGCGCCAGCAGCCAAGATGTCAGCACAGATACGCAGTATTTT.

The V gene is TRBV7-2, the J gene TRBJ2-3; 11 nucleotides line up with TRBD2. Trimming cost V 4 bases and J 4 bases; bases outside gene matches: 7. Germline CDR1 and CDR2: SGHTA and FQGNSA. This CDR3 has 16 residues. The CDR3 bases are TGTGCCAGCAGCTCCCGACTAGCGGGAACCGCAGATACGCAGTATTTT. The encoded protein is CASSSRLAGTADTQYF.

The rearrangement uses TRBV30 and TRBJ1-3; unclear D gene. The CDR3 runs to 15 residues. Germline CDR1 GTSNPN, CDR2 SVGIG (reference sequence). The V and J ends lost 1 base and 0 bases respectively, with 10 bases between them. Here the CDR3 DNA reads TGTGCCTGGAGTGATGGGTCAAACTCTGGAAACACCATATATTTT. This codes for CAWSDGSNSGNTIYF.

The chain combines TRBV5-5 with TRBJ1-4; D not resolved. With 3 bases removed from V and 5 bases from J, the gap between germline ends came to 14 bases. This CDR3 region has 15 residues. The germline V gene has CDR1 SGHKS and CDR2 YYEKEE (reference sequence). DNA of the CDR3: TGTGCCAGCAGCTCACCCTCAGCAGGCAATGAAAAACTGTTTTTT. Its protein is CASSSPSAGNEKLFF.

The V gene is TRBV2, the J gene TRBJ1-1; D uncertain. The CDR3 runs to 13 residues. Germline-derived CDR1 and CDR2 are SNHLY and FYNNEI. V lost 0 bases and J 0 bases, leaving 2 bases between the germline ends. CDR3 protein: CASSEAVNTEAFF. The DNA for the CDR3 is TGTGCCAGCAGTGAAGCAGTGAACACTGAAGCTTTCTTT.

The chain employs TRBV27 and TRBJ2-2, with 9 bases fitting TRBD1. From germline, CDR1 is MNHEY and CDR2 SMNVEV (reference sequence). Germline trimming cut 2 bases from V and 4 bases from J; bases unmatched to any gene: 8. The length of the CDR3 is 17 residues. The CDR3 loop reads CASSLDRGSVSTGELFF. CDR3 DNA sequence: TGTGCCAGCAGTTTAGACAGGGGGTCCGTGAGCACCGGGGAGCTGTTTTTT.

CDR3 DNA: TGTGCCAGTAAAACGCGCTATGGCTACACCTTC. It codes for CASKTRYGYTF. The chain is built from TRBV19 and TRBJ1-2, with D hard to call. Germline V lookup: CDR1 LNHDA, CDR2 SQIVND (reference sequence). V was clipped by 7 bases and J by 4 bases, with 7 bases between them. The CDR3 extends over 11 amino acids.

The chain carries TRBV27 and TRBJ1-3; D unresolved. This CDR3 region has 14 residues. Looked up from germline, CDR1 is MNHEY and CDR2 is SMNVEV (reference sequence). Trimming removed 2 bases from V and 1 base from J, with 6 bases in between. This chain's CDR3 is CASSLGESGNTIYF. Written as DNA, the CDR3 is TGTGCCAGCAGTTTAGGGGAATCTGGAAACACCATATATTTT.

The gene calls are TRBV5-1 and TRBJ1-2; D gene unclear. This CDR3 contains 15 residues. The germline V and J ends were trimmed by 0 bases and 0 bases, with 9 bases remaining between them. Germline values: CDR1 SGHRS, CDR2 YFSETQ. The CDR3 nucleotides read TGCGCCAGCAGCTTGGGAGAGGGCACTAACTATGGCTACACCTTC. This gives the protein CASSLGEGTNYGYTF.

CDR3 nucleotide sequence: TGTGCCAGCAGTGCTAGCGGTCCTTCCTACGAGCAGTACTTC. Translated, it gives CASSASGPSYEQYF. The chain is built from TRBV27 and TRBJ2-7, with 7 bases matching TRBD2. J gave up 1 base and V 5 bases, and 5 bases lay outside the gene matches. The germline CDR1 and CDR2 sequences are MNHEY and SMNVEV (reference sequence). The CDR3 runs 14 residues.